This T cell receptor beta chain was found in a study of CD8 T cells in ankylosing spondylitis. TCRdb re-called the 5' RACE reads through MiXCR, storing one row per CDR3 protein. The table lists tens of thousands of distinct CDR3 sequences, roughly 3.1% of them singletons, with 2.8% in the top ten. This clonotype has more than one count but fewer than ten. Its matching antigen is unknown. Findings of the study overall: A number of the motif variants had already been described in reactive arthritis synovial fluid and blood. The disease-linked clones had a CD8+ phenotype and low blood frequencies. The study identified a TCR beta motif of eight highly homologous variants that appeared characteristic of ankylosing spondylitis blood. From matched ankylosing spondylitis synovial fluid, disease-linked clones were reportedly recovered at significantly enriched levels.

Germline trimming cut 0 bases from V and 3 bases from J; bases unmatched to any gene: 14. Germline-derived CDR1 and CDR2 are SGDLS and YYNGEE. The CDR3 totals 21 residues. The chain couples TRBV9 to TRBJ2-3; TRBD2 matches 15 bases. Sequenced: blood, either unsorted or a sorted T cell fraction (not recorded which). The TCR originated in a male donor with ankylosing spondylitis or in good health (not recorded which). The CDR3 DNA follows: TGTGCCAGCAGCGTAGGGATCCCAGGGACTAGCGGGGGGAAGTCAACAGATACGCAGTATTTT. This translates into CASSVGIPGTSGGKSTDTQYF.